The present T cell receptor (beta chain) was sequenced within a study of monozygotic twins with inflammatory bowel disease (dated by TCRdb to between 2018 and 2020). With respect to the entire study: The full study comprised 28 monozygotic twin pairs: nine German pairs (four IBD-concordant, five IBD-discordant) and 19 IBD-discordant Danish pairs. Within discordant pairs, disease-associated traits were sought mainly by comparing IBD patients with their genetically identical healthy co-twins. Each individual had, on average, about 151 000 unique TCRalpha sequences and 181 000 unique TCRbeta sequences available for analysis. Study-wide conclusions, independent of this receptor: No difference in repertoire similarity was observed between concordant and discordant twins, possibly owing to limited statistical power. Fewer clonotypes were shared with other individuals by IBD patients than by healthy twins, most markedly in patients showing signs of disease activity. The analysis was unable to tell apart different T cell subtypes. Differing immunosuppressive treatments among patients may have added background noise and inter-individual variability to the repertoires. The results gave no support for a single strong signal or clonotype linked to IBD. IBD patients had lower TCRbeta repertoire diversity, measured by the inverse Simpson index, than their healthy co-twins.

From each donor, a 2.5 ml peripheral blood sample was drawn into PAXgene tubes and stored at -80 degrees C. Without T cell sorting, total RNA was isolated from whole blood using the PAXgene blood miRNA kit on an automated QIAcube. Peripheral blood from monozygotic twin pairs who were concordant or discordant for inflammatory bowel disease underwent deep TCRalpha and TCRbeta repertoire profiling using unique molecular barcoding. Smoking habits were recorded for all twin pairs, with individuals classified as current, former or never smokers. The receptor library was made with 5' RACE. Preparation of each TCR library used 3,500 to 4,500 ng of total RNA. For each sample, cDNA was synthesized in eight separate reactions using SMARTScribe reverse transcriptase. During cDNA synthesis, template switching was used to introduce unique molecular identifiers that contained a 6-nucleotide sample barcode. TCRalpha and TCRbeta cDNA was amplified by two nested PCRs of 16 and 9 cycles, with bead purification after each PCR. Before amplification, the cDNA was both treated with uracil DNA-glycosylase and purified with the QIAquick PCR purification kit. In the second PCR, Illumina TruSeq-compatible adapters and sample-specific barcodes were added. Library quality and concentration were assessed using TapeStation and Qubit, and roughly 5.5 ng of each library was pooled. Sequencing of the pooled libraries was done on an Illumina HiSeq2500 single-index Rapid Run using custom sequencing primers and 2 x 100 bp reads. The original pipeline was this. MiGEC version 1.2.6 was used for UMI-based consensus assembly to correct PCR and sequencing errors. MiXCR version 2.1.1 was used to carry out V(D)J alignment, clonotype assembly and CDR3 extraction. To normalise gene usage, clonotype sharing and MAIT/NKT TCR abundance, the top 1000, 10 000 and 20 000 clonotypes in each sample were analysed. Diversity was computed as the inverse Simpson index with the vegan R package after downsampling to 27 000 UMIs. Paired Mann-Whitney U tests on discordant twin pairs were used, with Benjamini-Hochberg multiple-testing correction. With the reads reprocessed by TCRdb, a single entry stands for each CDR3 protein sequence and no DNA is reported. The authors' filters were not applied to this entry. In this sample's table one finds approximately 160,000 distinct CDR3 sequences. Approximately 3% of the sample is taken by the ten largest.

On this clonotype itself: The antigen this receptor binds is unknown.

Sequences LNHDA (CDR1) and SQIVND (CDR2) are obtained from the germline V gene (reference sequence). CDR3 length: 20 amino acids, cysteine to phenylalanine. No coding sequence is recorded. The receptor comes from a human donor with ulcerative colitis or Crohn's disease, or a healthy co-twin of an affected twin (not recorded which). Recombination linked TRBV19 to TRBJ2-1; without DNA, the TCRdb call of TRBD1 cannot be checked. The material sequenced was blood. The CDR3 protein sequence reads: CASSISGRTDRGGSYNEQFF.